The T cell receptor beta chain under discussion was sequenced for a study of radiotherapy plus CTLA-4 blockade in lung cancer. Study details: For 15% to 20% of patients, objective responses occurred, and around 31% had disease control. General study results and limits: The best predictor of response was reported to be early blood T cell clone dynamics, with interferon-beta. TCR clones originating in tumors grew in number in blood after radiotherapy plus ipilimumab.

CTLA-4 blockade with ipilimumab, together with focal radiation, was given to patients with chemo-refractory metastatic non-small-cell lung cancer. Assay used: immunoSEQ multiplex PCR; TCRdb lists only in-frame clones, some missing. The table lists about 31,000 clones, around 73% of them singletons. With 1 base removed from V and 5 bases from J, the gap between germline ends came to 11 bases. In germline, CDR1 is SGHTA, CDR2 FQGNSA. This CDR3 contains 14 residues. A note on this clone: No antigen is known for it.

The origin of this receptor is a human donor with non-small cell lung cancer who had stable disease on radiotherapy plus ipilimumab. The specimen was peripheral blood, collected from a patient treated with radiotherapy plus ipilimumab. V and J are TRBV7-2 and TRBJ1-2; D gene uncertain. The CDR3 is CASSLVTSLYGYTF. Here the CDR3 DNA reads TGTGCCAGCAGCTTAGTCACGTCCCTATATGGCTACACCTTC.